These 10 T cell receptor beta chains originate from one sample sequenced in a study of control samples from healthy donors and cancer patients (dated by TCRdb to about 2020). Libraries were constructed by the immunoSEQ multiplex PCR assay. The clones in this table, taken by TCRdb from immuneACCESS, are in-frame only. Not every clone is retained; where verified, under half of the shortfall comes from an unresolved V gene, and the cause of the rest is unknown. The sample includes about 100,000 clones, with about 85% observed a single time. Around 20% of the sample goes to the ten largest clones. The sequencing input was blood. The receptors shown here come from a man younger than 40 in good health.

This clone was seen a single time. Its ends do not fully match the called genes, so a read error is possible. The chain has TRBV5-1 and TRBJ2-1, with TRBD2 identical over 8 bases. This CDR3 region has 16 residues. CDR1 is SGHRS and CDR2 is YFSETQ in the germline V gene. The CDR3 region is CARSLGAGGGHNEQFF. In nucleotides, the CDR3 is TGCGCCCGCAGCTTGGGGGCCGGGGGGGGCCACAATGAGCAGTTCTTC. The full variable domain, completed using reference TRBV5-1 and TRBJ2-1, is KAGVTQTPRYLIKTRGQQVTLSCSPISGHRSVSWYQQTPGQGLQFLFEYFSETQRNKGNFPGRFSGRQFSNSRSEMNVSTLELGDSALYLCARSLGAGGGHNEQFFGPGTRLTVL.

The V call is TRBV15, the J call TRBJ1-4, with a weak D call TRBD1 (6 bases). CDR3 size: 15 residues. Deletions cut 7 bases from V and 0 bases from J, with 12 bases between. Germline V CDR1 and CDR2: LNHNV, YYDKDF (reference sequence). CDR3 nucleotide sequence: TGTGCCACCAATAGGGGGAGGGCAACTAATGAAAAACTGTTTTTT. Protein sequence: CATNRGRATNEKLFF.

The V call is TRBV18, the J call TRBJ2-2; 9 nucleotides align to TRBD1. Germline CDR1 reads KGHSH; CDR2 reads LQKENI. V trimming: 6 bases; J trimming: 3 bases; junction bases outside the gene matches: 5. This CDR3 is 15 amino acids long. This chain's CDR3 is CASSPGQGYTGELFF. The DNA of the CDR3 is TGTGCCAGCTCCCCGGGACAGGGATACACCGGGGAGCTGTTTTTT.

V and J are TRBV27 and TRBJ1-4; 12 bases are shared with TRBD1. The CDR3 length is 14 residues. V trimming: 4 bases; J trimming: 10 bases; junction bases outside the gene matches: 4. In germline, CDR1 is MNHEY, CDR2 SMNVEV (reference sequence). This chain's CDR3 is CASSSGTGGGKLFF. CDR3 sequence (DNA): TGTGCCAGCAGTTCCGGGACAGGGGGCGGAAAACTGTTTTTT.

This chain links TRBV3-1 (or the pseudogene TRBV3-2) with TRBJ1-1; a weak D match, TRBD1 (5 bases). This CDR3 region has 15 residues. Per the germline V gene, CDR1 is LGHDT and CDR2 is YNNKEL (reference sequence). The V gene lost 4 bases and the J gene lost 1 base, with 13 bases spanning the gap. The CDR3 sequence: CASSRITGGNTEAFF. The CDR3 DNA reads as TGTGCCAGCAGCCGAATTACGGGGGGGAACACTGAAGCTTTCTTT.

The chain has TRBV12-3 or TRBV12-4 and TRBJ2-7; D is undetermined. The V gene lost 6 bases and the J gene lost 5 bases, with 11 bases spanning the gap. This CDR3 comprises 12 residues. The CDR3 nucleotides are TGTGCCAGCAGCCGGGCAGAGAACGAGCAGTACTTC. It codes for CASSRAENEQYF.

The chain has TRBV12-3 or TRBV12-4 and TRBJ1-3; D call uncertain. The CDR3 loop spans 13 amino acids. Trimming took off 5 bases at V and 1 base at J, with 6 bases between the two ends. The CDR3 here is CASSALSGNTIYF. CDR3 bases: TGTGCCAGCAGTGCCTTGTCTGGAAACACCATATATTTT.

V is TRBV12-5 and J is TRBJ2-7; a possible D gene is TRBD1 (5 bases). V shed 5 bases and J shed 4 bases, with 9 bases lying between them. Germline V CDR1 and CDR2: LGHNT, FRNRAP. The CDR3 runs to 12 residues. This chain's CDR3 is CASGDNRYEQYF. The CDR3 DNA reads TGTGCTAGTGGTGATAACAGGTACGAGCAGTACTTC.

The V call is TRBV5-1, the J call TRBJ2-1; no reliable D call. The length of the CDR3 is 13 residues. Germline V lookup: CDR1 SGHRS, CDR2 YFSETQ. The V and J ends lost 0 bases and 6 bases respectively, with 7 bases between them. This chain's CDR3 is CASSLGESNEQFF. The CDR3 DNA follows: TGCGCCAGCAGCTTGGGTGAATCCAATGAGCAGTTCTTC.

The rearrangement joins TRBV18 to TRBJ1-1; 8 bases fit TRBD1. CDR1 and CDR2 (germline): KGHSH, LQKENI. This CDR3 is 13 amino acids long. V lost 5 bases to trimming and J lost 4 bases; unmatched junction nucleotides: 3. CDR3 nucleotide sequence: TGTGCCAGCTCATCGGACAGGGTCACTGAAGCTTTCTTT. Amino acids: CASSSDRVTEAFF.